This is a list of T cell receptor beta chains from one sample in a study of cytomegalovirus exposure and HLA in healthy donors. The assay was immunoSEQ multiplex PCR, and TCRdb's table has in-frame clones only and misses some. The sample lists around 130,000 clones; roughly three fifths were seen once. What was sequenced was PBMCs. All receptors come from a man aged 18-30 years in good health and CMV-seronegative. Both conserved end residues are part of each CDR3. The D gene is left open where the match is weak. The listing skips clone size in some rows; elsewhere it reads once, few, many or a size class.

j_call clone_size v_call d_call cdr3_aa cdr3_nt
TRBJ1-5 few TRBV28 TRBD1 CASSLRQGRGNQPQHF TGTGCCAGCAGTCTTCGACAGGGGAGGGGCAATCAGCCCCAGCATTTT
TRBJ2-7 NA TRBV19 NA CASSDEVFSYEQYF TGTGCCAGTAGCGACGAGGTATTCTCCTACGAGCAGTACTTC
TRBJ2-6 few TRBV18 NA CASSPLTGVSGANVLTF TGTGCCAGCTCACCCCTGACAGGCGTCTCTGGGGCCAACGTCCTGACTTTC
TRBJ2-7 few TRBV30 TRBD1 CAWSRDRDFEQYF TGTGCCTGGAGCCGGGACAGGGATTTTGAGCAGTACTTC
TRBJ1-3 NA TRBV19 TRBD1 CASARPRQGGKTGNTIYF TGTGCCAGTGCCCGCCCCCGACAGGGAGGAAAGACTGGAAACACCATATATTTT
TRBJ1-2 NA TRBV5-1 NA CASSLALGRGSNYGYTF TGCGCCAGCAGCTTGGCCCTTGGGAGGGGTTCTAACTATGGCTACACCTTC
TRBJ2-7 NA TRBV5-1 TRBD1 CASSLRDRVYEQYF TGCGCCAGCAGCTTGAGGGACAGGGTTTACGAGCAGTACTTC
TRBJ2-2 NA TRBV4-1 NA CASSQDSPGRTGELFF TGCGCCAGCAGCCAAGATTCCCCAGGGCGGACCGGGGAGCTGTTTTTT
TRBJ2-2 few TRBV30 NA CAWSVLGTAGELFF TGTGCCTGGAGTGTACTTGGAACAGCCGGGGAGCTGTTTTTT
TRBJ2-7 NA TRBV13 NA CASSYGRTYEQYF TGTGCCAGCAGCTATGGGAGAACCTACGAGCAGTACTTC
TRBJ2-7 NA TRBV7-9 NA CASSEVVEGRGQYF TGTGCCAGCAGCGAGGTAGTTGAGGGCCGCGGGCAGTACTTC
TRBJ2-7 NA TRBV6-5 TRBD1 CATIVRDRESHEQYF TGTGCCACCATTGTCCGGGACAGGGAAAGCCACGAGCAGTACTTC
TRBJ2-7 NA TRBV18 NA CASSAAGQIYEQYF TGTGCCAGCTCAGCAGCGGGACAAATATACGAGCAGTACTTC
TRBJ2-1 NA TRBV6-6 NA CASSHPYNEQFF TGTGCCAGCAGTCATCCCTACAATGAGCAGTTCTTC
TRBJ1-2 NA TRBV28 NA CASSLGGTFNYGYTF TGTGCCAGCAGTTTGGGCGGGACTTTTAACTATGGCTACACCTTC
TRBJ2-3 NA TRBV27 TRBD2 CASSFEGGPTDTQYF TGTGCCAGCAGTTTCGAGGGAGGGCCAACAGATACGCAGTATTTT